These 18 T cell receptor beta chains came from one sample sequenced in a study of blood T cells in healthy people across ages. Together with a sample-barcoded 5' primer, a J-beta primer mix was included in a second PCR lasting roughly 6 to 12 cycles. From the 5' RACE reads, TCRdb called clonotypes with MiXCR, one entry per CDR3 protein. The top ten hold about 6.7% of the sample, which has over 1,200,000 distinct CDR3 sequences, approximately 63% seen once. Sequencing was carried out using blood. The receptors shown here come from a man aged 18 to 29 in good health.

The J gene is TRBJ2-7, the V gene TRBV6-5; no clear D. CDR1 and CDR2 from the germline V gene are MNHEY and SVGAGI. Trimming shortened V by 0 bases and J by 1 base, and 10 bases separated the two germline ends. The CDR3 spans 15 residues. Written as DNA, the CDR3 is TGTGCCAGCAGTTACTCGAGTGATCAATCCTACGAGCAGTACTTC. Protein sequence: CASSYSSDQSYEQYF.

This clonotype showed up just a few times. The chain uses TRBV7-2 and TRBJ2-2; D ambiguous. This CDR3 is built from 14 residues. Trimming left V 5 bases short and J 2 bases short, with 9 bases between. Germline CDR1 is SGHTA and CDR2 is FQGNSA. The CDR3 loop is CASSRDGNTGELFF. CDR3 DNA sequence: TGTGCCAGCAGCCGTGACGGAAACACCGGGGAGCTGTTTTTT.

The DNA for the CDR3 is TGCGCCAGCAGCTTGGTCCGGGGCAGGGGCTACACCTTC. This encodes CASSLVRGRGYTF. This chain uses TRBV5-1 with TRBJ1-2, with D perhaps matching TRBD1 (5 bases). Germline lookup yields CDR1 SGHRS and CDR2 YFSETQ. The CDR3 loop spans 13 amino acids. Trimming pared 0 bases from V and 8 bases from J, leaving 11 bases between.

The V and J genes are TRBV3-1 and TRBJ2-5; the D is unclear. The end of the DNA is better explained by TRBJ2-7, so the J call may be wrong. There are 12 residues in the CDR3. Looked up from germline, CDR1 is LGHDT and CDR2 is YNNKEL (reference sequence). CDR3 protein: CASSQSVDEQYF. CDR3 nucleotides: TGTGCCAGCAGCCAGTCGGTGGACGAGCAGTACTTC.

This chain links TRBV11-2 with TRBJ2-3, with 7 bases fitting TRBD2. Germline values: CDR1 SGHAT, CDR2 FQNNGV. The CDR3 extends over 14 amino acids. Trimming took 0 bases from V and 5 from J; bases not matched to a gene: 2. The CDR3 region is CASSLDPGGDTQYF. As DNA, the CDR3 is TGTGCCAGCAGCTTAGATCCGGGAGGAGATACGCAGTATTTT.

V gene TRBV29-1 combines with J gene TRBJ2-4, with a possible D match to TRBD1 (5 bases). The J call may be mistaken, given a closer DNA end match to TRBJ2-5. The CDR3 totals 14 residues. The germline gives CDR1 SQVTM, CDR2 ANQGSEA. The CDR3 DNA is TGCAGCGATGATCGCTCAGGGTTCGGCGAGACCCAGTACTTC. The encoded protein is CSDDRSGFGETQYF.

This clonotype was counted only a few times. The genes are TRBV11-2 and TRBJ1-2; D gene unclear. The CDR3 contains 14 residues. V dropped 5 bases and J dropped 3 bases, with 13 bases sitting between them. The germline V gene encodes CDR1 SGHAT and CDR2 FQNNGV. CDR3 protein: CASSLLKADYGYTF. Here the CDR3 DNA reads TGTGCCAGCAGCCTCTTGAAGGCGGACTATGGCTACACCTTC.

This clonotype has just one count. This chain connects TRBV6-4 to TRBJ1-2; D unresolved. The germline CDR1 and CDR2 sequences are MRHNA and SNTAGT. Trimming pared 3 bases from V and 3 bases from J, leaving 8 bases between. The CDR3 loop spans 13 amino acids. As DNA, the CDR3 is TGTGCCAGCAGTGATTCAGGCCACTATGGCTACACCTTC. This translates into CASSDSGHYGYTF.

This clonotype was detected only once. The DNA for the CDR3 is TGTGCCAGCAGTACCCGGAGGGCCAAGGAGACCCAGTACTTC. This sequence encodes CASSTRRAKETQYF. This sequence joins TRBV28 and TRBJ2-7, with D possibly matching TRBD2 (6 bases). The DNA end lines up better with TRBJ2-5; the J call may be wrong. The CDR3 has 14 residues. Germline V CDR1 and CDR2: MDHEN, SYDVKM.

This rearrangement joins TRBV4-2 to TRBJ2-1; 7 bases line up with TRBD1. The V segment lost 4 bases and the J segment 7 bases; nucleotides outside the gene matches: 7. Germline assignment: CDR1 LGHNA and CDR2 YNFKEQ. There are 14 residues in the CDR3. The CDR3 coding sequence is TGTGCCAGCAGCCGACAGGGTTTCTTAAATGAGCAGTTCTTC. Residues: CASSRQGFLNEQFF.

The table lists this clonotype with a few counts. This rearrangement joins TRBV10-1 to TRBJ2-6, with 10 bases fitting TRBD1. V shed 6 bases and J 0 bases; nucleotides not matched to a gene: 5. In germline, CDR1 is WNHNN, CDR2 SYGVQD (reference sequence). The CDR3 runs to 17 residues. CDR3 protein: CASSPGTGVSGANVLTF. The CDR3 nucleotides read TGCGCCAGCAGCCCAGGGACAGGGGTCTCTGGGGCCAACGTCCTGACTTTC.

The gene calls are TRBV7-2 and TRBJ2-1, with D uncertain. V dropped 0 bases and J dropped 6 bases, with 12 bases sitting between them. The length of the CDR3 is 15 residues. The germline CDR1 and CDR2 sequences are SGHTA and FQGNSA. This CDR3 reads CASSLAKGYANEQFF. The DNA for the CDR3 is TGTGCCAGCAGCTTAGCTAAGGGCTATGCCAATGAGCAGTTCTTC. The variable domain in full, with the rest retrieved from reference TRBV7-2 and TRBJ2-1, is GAGVSQSPSNKVTEKGKDVELRCDPISGHTALYWYRQSLGQGLEFLIYFQGNSAPDKSGLPSDRFSAERTGGSVSTLTIQRTQQEDSAVYLCASSLAKGYANEQFFGPGTRLTVL.

This clonotype showed up just once. The rearrangement joins TRBV3-1 to TRBJ2-3; the D gene is possibly TRBD2 (7 bases). The CDR3 totals 15 residues. Germline lookup yields CDR1 LGHDT and CDR2 YNNKEL (reference sequence). The V gene lost 3 bases and the J gene lost 4 bases, with 14 bases spanning the gap. CDR3 sequence reads: CASSHTPGGSDTQYF. Written as DNA, the CDR3 is TGTGCCAGCAGCCACACTCCGGGGGGCTCAGATACGCAGTATTTT.

This clonotype has just a few counts. The rearrangement uses TRBV5-1 and TRBJ2-2; TRBD1 aligns across 10 bases. The CDR3 is 15 residues long. The germline V gene has CDR1 SGHRS and CDR2 YFSETQ. Trimming at V came to 2 bases and at J to 3 bases, leaving 1 base not matched to a gene. The CDR3 sequence is CASSFGQGDTGELFF. The CDR3 nucleotides are TGCGCCAGCAGCTTCGGACAGGGGGACACCGGGGAGCTGTTTTTT.

This clonotype was found once. The chain joins TRBV6-2 or TRBV6-3 to TRBJ2-2; perhaps D is TRBD1 or TRBD2 (5 bases each). V dropped 4 bases and J dropped 9 bases, with 12 bases sitting between them. CDR3 length equals 13 residues. Looked up from germline, CDR1 is MNHEY and CDR2 is SVGEGT. CDR3 coding DNA: TGTGCCAGCAGTTTGATCCGGGGCCGGGAGCTGTTTTTT. Protein sequence: CASSLIRGRELFF.

About this clonotype: One end of the junction varies from germline; a read error may be responsible. This chain connects TRBV20-1 to TRBJ2-4; D is uncertain. This CDR3 comprises 12 residues. The germline V gene encodes CDR1 DFQATT and CDR2 SNEGSKA (reference sequence). The CDR3 region is CIALMGLGVQYF. The CDR3, as DNA: TGCATTGCTTTAATGGGCCTTGGGGTTCAGTACTTC.

The V call is TRBV27, the J call TRBJ2-4; TRBD1 is a possible D gene (7 bases). The DNA end favors TRBJ2-5, so the J call may be wrong. Germline loops: CDR1 MNHEY, CDR2 SMNVEV (reference sequence). CDR3 length: 14 residues. Here the CDR3 DNA reads TGTGCCAGCAGGCGACAGGGACTTCAAGAGACCCAGTACTTC. The encoded protein is CASRRQGLQETQYF.

This clonotype was observed a single time. This chain links TRBV14 with TRBJ2-4, with D uncertain. The V gene lost 1 base and the J gene lost 3 bases, with 7 bases spanning the gap. Germline V lookup: CDR1 SGHDN, CDR2 FVKESK. The CDR3 consists of 14 residues. Written as DNA, the CDR3 is TGTGCCAGCAGCCAAGTTGGTTTCAAAAACATTCAGTACTTC. Protein product: CASSQVGFKNIQYF.